The clone carrying this TCR beta chain was found many times. Its specificity is not known. It was RNA transcripts that yielded the amplified TCR beta CDR3 regions. The TCR CDR3 first-round RT-PCR relied on the HTBI primer set. TCRdb independently ran MiXCR on the multiplex PCR reads; one entry per CDR3 protein. Of 350,000 to 400,000 distinct CDR3 sequences in the sample, under 20% are singletons; the top ten hold 40%. Uncontrolled infections, other autoimmune diseases, pregnancy or lactation led to exclusion of patients. The sample originates from a study of T cells in Graves' hyperthyroidism and ophthalmopathy. Study-level points and caveats: Using 13 V-J features, a model discriminated ophthalmopathy from stable hyperthyroidism.

The CDR3 consists of 14 residues. CDR1 is MDHEN and CDR2 is SYDVKM in the germline V gene. The ends were cut back, 6 bases at V and 0 bases at J, with 9 bases in the middle. V and J are TRBV28 and TRBJ1-5, with a possible D match to TRBD1 (5 bases). This clonotype was sampled from a man younger than 35 with Graves' ophthalmopathy. The sample consisted of blood. The CDR3 sequence: CASRGGHSNQPQHF. The CDR3 DNA sequence: TGTGCCAGCAGGGGAGGACATAGCAATCAGCCCCAGCATTTT.